This T cell receptor (beta chain) appears in the sequencing data of a study of T-cell memory formation after mild COVID-19. Deletions cut 0 bases from V and 6 bases from J, with 15 bases between. Per the germline V gene, CDR1 is DFQATT and CDR2 is SNEGSKA (reference sequence). The CDR3 has 15 amino acids. The authors produced TCR alpha and TCR beta cDNA libraries with sample barcodes and UMIs by 5'RACE using constant-segment primers. TCRdb re-analysed the 5' RACE reads in MiXCR, keeping a single row per CDR3 protein. Of 150,000 to 200,000 distinct CDR3 sequences listed, 11% are singletons. As to this clonotype: Its cognate antigen is unknown.

The study's findings and limits: Clones contracting over day 15 to 85 were CD4/CD8 balanced, with later expanders leaning CD4+.

The sample consisted of PBMCs or a T cell subset sorted from them (not recorded which). This TCR derives from a man aged 18 to 29 who had mild COVID-19 (a few samples of this study predate the infection). Cell type and time point are not known. This sequence joins TRBV20-1 and TRBJ2-1; weak D call: TRBD2 (6 bases). The CDR3 spells CSARDRRGAGNEQFF. CDR3 DNA sequence: TGCAGTGCTAGAGATCGGCGGGGTGCGGGCAATGAGCAGTTCTTC.